These 4 T cell receptor beta chains came from one sample sequenced in a study of identical twins. From the 5' RACE reads, TCRdb called clonotypes with MiXCR, one entry per CDR3 protein. This sample has approximately 530,000 distinct CDR3 sequences, with around 22% found just once. The same data also contributed to another study, on yellow fever vaccine responses in identical twins.

Sequenced material: CD4+ T cells sorted from blood. The receptors shown here come from a young woman in good health.

The rearrangement uses TRBV7-2 and TRBJ1-5; D is unclear. CDR1 SGHTA and CDR2 FQGNSA come from the germline V gene. The CDR3 runs 13 residues. With 2 bases removed from V and 9 bases from J, the gap between germline ends came to 11 bases. This CDR3 is CASSLIYAMPQHF. The CDR3 DNA follows: TGTGCCAGCAGCTTAATATACGCAATGCCCCAGCATTTT. The full variable domain, rest sourced from reference TRBV7-2 and TRBJ1-5, is GAGVSQSPSNKVTEKGKDVELRCDPISGHTALYWYRQSLGQGLEFLIYFQGNSAPDKSGLPSDRFSAERTGGSVSTLTIQRTQQEDSAVYLCASSLIYAMPQHFGDGTRLSIL.

The V and J genes are TRBV6-1 and TRBJ2-1, with D possibly TRBD2 on 6 matching bases. The V gene lost 3 bases and the J gene lost 8 bases, with 23 bases spanning the gap. From germline, CDR1 is MNHNS and CDR2 SASEGT. The CDR3 runs 17 residues. CDR3 DNA sequence: TGTGCCAGCAGTGACCGACACGAAGCGGGTGCCAAGGATGAGCAGTTCTTC. Residues: CASSDRHEAGAKDEQFF.

This clonotype was detected only a few times. The chain uses TRBV6-2 or TRBV6-3 and TRBJ2-3; D tentatively reads TRBD1 or TRBD2 (6 bases each). The CDR3 sequence is 13 residues long. Germline CDR1 is MNHEY and CDR2 is SVGEGT. V was clipped by 6 bases and J by 4 bases, with 11 bases between them. The CDR3 bases are TGTGCCAGCAGAACGGGGGCCGCAGATACGCAGTATTTT. This sequence encodes CASRTGAADTQYF.

This clonotype was detected only a few times. This sequence joins TRBV28 and TRBJ2-2, with 8 bases matching TRBD2. Trimming removed 8 bases from V and 2 bases from J; junction bases left unmatched: 7. CDR3 length equals 15 residues. CDR1 MDHEN and CDR2 SYDVKM come from the germline V gene. The CDR3 DNA follows: TGTGCCAGCCTCCCAGCGGGGGCCAACACCGGGGAGCTGTTTTTT. It specifies CASLPAGANTGELFF.